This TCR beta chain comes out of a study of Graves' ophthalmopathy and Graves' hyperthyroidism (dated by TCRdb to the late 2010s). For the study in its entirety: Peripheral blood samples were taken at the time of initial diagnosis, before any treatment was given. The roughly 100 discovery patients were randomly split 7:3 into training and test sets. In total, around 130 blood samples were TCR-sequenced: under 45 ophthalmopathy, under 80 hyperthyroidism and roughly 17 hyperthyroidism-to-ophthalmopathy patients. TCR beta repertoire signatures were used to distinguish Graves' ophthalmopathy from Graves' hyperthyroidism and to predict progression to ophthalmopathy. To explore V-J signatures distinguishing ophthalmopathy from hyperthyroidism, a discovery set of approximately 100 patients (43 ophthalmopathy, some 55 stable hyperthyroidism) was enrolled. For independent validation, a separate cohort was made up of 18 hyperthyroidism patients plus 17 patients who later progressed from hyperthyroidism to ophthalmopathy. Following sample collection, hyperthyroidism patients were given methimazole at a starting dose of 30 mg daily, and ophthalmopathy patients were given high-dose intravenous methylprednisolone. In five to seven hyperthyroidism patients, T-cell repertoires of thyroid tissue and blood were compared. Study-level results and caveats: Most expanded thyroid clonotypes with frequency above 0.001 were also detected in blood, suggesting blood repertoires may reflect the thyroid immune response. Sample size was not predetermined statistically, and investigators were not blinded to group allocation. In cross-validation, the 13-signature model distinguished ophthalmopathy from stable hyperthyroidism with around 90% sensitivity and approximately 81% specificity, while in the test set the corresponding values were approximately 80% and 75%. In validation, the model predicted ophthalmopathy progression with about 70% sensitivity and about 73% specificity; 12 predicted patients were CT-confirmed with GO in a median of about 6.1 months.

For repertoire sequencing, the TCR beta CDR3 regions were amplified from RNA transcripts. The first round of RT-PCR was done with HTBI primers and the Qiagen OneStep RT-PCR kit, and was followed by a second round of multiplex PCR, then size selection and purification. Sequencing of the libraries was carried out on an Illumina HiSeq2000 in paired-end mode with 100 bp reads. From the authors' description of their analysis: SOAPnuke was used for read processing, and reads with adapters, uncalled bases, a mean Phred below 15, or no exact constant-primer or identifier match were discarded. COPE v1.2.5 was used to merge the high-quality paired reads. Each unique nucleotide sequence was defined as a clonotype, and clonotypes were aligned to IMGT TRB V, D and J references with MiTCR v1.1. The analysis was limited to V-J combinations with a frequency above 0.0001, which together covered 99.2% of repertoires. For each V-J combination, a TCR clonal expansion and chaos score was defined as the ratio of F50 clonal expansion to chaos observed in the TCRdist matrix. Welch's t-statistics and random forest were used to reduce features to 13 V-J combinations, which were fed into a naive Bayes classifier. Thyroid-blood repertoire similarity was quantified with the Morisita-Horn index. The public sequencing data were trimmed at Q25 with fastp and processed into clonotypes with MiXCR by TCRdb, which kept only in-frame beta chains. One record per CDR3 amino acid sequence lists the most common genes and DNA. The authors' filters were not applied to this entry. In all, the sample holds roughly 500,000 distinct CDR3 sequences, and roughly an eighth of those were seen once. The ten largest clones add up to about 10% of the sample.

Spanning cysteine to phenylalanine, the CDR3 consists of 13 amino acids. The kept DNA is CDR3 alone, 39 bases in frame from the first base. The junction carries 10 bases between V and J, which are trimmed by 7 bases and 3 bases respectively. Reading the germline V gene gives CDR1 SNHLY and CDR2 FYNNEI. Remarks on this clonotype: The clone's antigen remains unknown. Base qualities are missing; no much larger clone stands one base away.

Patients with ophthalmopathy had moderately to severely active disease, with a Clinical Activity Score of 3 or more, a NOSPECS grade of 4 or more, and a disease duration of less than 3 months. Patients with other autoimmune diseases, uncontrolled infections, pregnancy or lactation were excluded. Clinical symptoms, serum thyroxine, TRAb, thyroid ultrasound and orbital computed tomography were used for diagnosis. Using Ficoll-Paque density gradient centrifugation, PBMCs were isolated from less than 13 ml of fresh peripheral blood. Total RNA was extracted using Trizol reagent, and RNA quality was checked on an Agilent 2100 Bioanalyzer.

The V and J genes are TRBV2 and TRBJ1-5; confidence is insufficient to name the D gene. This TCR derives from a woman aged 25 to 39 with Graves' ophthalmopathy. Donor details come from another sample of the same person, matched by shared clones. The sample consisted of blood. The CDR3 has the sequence CASTREDNQPQHF. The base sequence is TGTGCCAGCACCCGAGAGGACAATCAGCCCCAGCATTTT.